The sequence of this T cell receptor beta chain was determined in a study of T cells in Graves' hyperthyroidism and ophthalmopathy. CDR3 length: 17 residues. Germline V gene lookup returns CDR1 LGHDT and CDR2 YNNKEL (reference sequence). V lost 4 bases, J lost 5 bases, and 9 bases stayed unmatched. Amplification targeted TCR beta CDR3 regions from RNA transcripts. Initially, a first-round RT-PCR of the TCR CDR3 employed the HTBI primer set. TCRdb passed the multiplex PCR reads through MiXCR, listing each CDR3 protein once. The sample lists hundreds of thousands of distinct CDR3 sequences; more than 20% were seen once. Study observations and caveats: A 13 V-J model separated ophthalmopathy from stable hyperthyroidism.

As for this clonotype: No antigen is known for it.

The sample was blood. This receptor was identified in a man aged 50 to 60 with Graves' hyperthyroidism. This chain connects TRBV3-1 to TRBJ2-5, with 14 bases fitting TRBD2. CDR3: CASSPRLAGGPIETQYF. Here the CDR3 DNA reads TGTGCCAGCAGCCCCAGACTAGCGGGAGGGCCCATCGAGACCCAGTACTTC.